The following is a TCR beta chain sequence with its context. The CDR3 goes on 3 residues after the read ends, and that part is filled in from the germline J gene. The record originates from a study of T cells in women clearing cervical HPV infection. Study as a whole: Donors had HPV16-related CIN3 or worse; 2 had invasive cancer. Case blood was drawn when the lesion was first found; control blood after infection became undetectable.

The table came from immunoSEQ multiplex PCR; TCRdb's copy has only in-frame clones and leaves some out. This sample contains 20,000 to 30,000 clones. The CDR3 totals 12 residues. Looked up from germline, CDR1 is SGHDN and CDR2 is FVKESK. The sample taken for sequencing was blood buffy coat. The chain combines TRBV14 with TRBJ2-3, with a possible D match to TRBD1 (6 bases). This receptor was obtained from a woman aged 18-70 years with a cervical HPV16 infection that either progressed to CIN3+ or cleared (not recorded which). CDR3 bases read: TGTGCCAGCAGACAGGACAGCCAAACG. This sequence encodes CASRQDSQT. The entire CDR3 reads CASRQDSQTQYF.